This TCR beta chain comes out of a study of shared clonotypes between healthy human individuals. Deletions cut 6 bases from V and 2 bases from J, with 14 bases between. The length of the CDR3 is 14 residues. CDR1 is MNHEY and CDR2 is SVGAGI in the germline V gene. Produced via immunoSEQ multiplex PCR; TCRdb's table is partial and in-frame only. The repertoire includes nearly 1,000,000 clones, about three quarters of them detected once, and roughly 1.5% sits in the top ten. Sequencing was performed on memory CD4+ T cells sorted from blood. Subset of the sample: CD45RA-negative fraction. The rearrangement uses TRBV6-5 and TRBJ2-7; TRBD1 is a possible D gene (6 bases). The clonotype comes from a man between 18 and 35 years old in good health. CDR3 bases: TGTGCCAGCAGGACCCGGGACAATCCCTACGAGCAGTACTTC. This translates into CASRTRDNPYEQYF.